In this sample, the clone carrying this TCR beta chain turned up once. Its antigen remains unknown. The sample originates from a study of T cells in localized non-small cell lung cancer. Findings and limits, study-wide: Longer survival (overall) was linked to higher T cell density in blood. Heterogeneity within the tumor remains possible, as just one region underwent sequencing. Uninvolved adjacent lung showed the highest T cell clonality, exceeding tumor. Median about 56 top-100 tumor clones were shared with paired adjacent lung.

The data were produced by immunoSEQ multiplex PCR, yet TCRdb's version contains in-frame clones alone and is incomplete. There are about 9,600 clones in the sample; less than 95% occur only once, and roughly a sixth lies in the top ten. There are 15 residues in the CDR3. Germline V lookup: CDR1 MDHEN, CDR2 SYDVKM. V was shortened by 3 bases and J by 5 bases, with 14 bases between the two germline ends. Sample: peripheral blood, taken before any cancer treatment. The V gene is TRBV28, the J gene TRBJ1-5, with TRBD1 as a possible D gene (5 bases). This TCR was recovered from a male donor older than 55 with stage III squamous cell lung carcinoma. The CDR3 DNA reads as TGTGCCAGCAGTTTGATCTCAGGGTCGGATCAGCCCCAGCATTTT. Protein product: CASSLISGSDQPQHF.